This T cell receptor (beta chain) derives from a study of T cells in Graves' hyperthyroidism and ophthalmopathy. Study observations and caveats: By a 13 V-J model, ophthalmopathy was set apart from stable hyperthyroidism. In validation, the model predicted ophthalmopathy. These predictions came a median roughly 6 months before onset. Among thyroid clonotypes expanded above 0.001, most also appeared in blood.

J lost 0 bases, V lost 6 bases, and 8 bases had no gene match. This CDR3 is built from 17 residues. Germline assignment: CDR1 SNHLY and CDR2 FYNNEI. Template material for amplifying TCR beta CDR3 regions consisted of RNA transcripts. During a first-round RT-PCR of the TCR CDR3, the HTBI primer set was used. MiXCR, applied by TCRdb to the multiplex PCR reads, yields one record per CDR3 protein. In the table there are 300,000 to 450,000 distinct CDR3 sequences, about 14% of which are singletons. Among ophthalmopathy patients, the Clinical Activity Score reached at least 3, the NOSPECS grade reached at least 4, and duration remained under 3 months. This clonotype was seen at least ten times. What it binds is unknown.

The receptor's source is a woman between 25 and 40 years old with Graves' ophthalmopathy. The sequenced sample was blood. The chain uses TRBV2 and TRBJ1-4; 9 nucleotides align to TRBD1. CDR3 bases: TGTGCCAGCAGCTCGGGACAGGGACATGCAACTAATGAAAAACTGTTTTTT. Protein product: CASSSGQGHATNEKLFF.